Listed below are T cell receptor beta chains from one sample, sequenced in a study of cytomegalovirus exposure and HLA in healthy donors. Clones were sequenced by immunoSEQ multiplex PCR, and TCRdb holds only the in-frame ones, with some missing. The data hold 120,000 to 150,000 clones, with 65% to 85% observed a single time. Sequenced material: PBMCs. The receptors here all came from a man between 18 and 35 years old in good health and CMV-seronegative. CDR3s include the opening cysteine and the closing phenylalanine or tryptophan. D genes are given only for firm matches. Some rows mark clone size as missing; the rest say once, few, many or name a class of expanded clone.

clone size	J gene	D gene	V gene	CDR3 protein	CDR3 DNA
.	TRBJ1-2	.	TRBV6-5	CASSYKQDYGYTF	TGTGCCAGCAGTTACAAGCAGGACTATGGCTACACCTTC
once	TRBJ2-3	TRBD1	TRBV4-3	CASSQEATGGGTDTQYF	TGCGCCAGCAGCCAAGAGGCGACAGGGGGCGGCACAGATACGCAGTATTTT
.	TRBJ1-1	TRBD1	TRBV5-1	CASRPETGFATEAFF	TGCGCCAGCAGACCCGAGACAGGGTTCGCGACTGAAGCTTTCTTT
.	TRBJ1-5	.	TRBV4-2	CASSQEEGGREPQHF	TGTGCCAGCAGCCAAGAGGAAGGCGGGCGAGAGCCCCAGCATTTT
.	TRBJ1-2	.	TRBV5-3	CARSGGPGSPGGYTF	TGTGCCAGAAGCGGAGGTCCGGGCTCACCGGGGGGCTACACCTTC
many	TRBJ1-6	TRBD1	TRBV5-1	CASSLETGGRSPLHF	TGCGCCAGCAGCTTGGAAACAGGGGGCCGGTCACCCCTCCACTTT
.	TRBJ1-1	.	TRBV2	CASETEGDTEAFF	TGTGCCAGCGAAACAGAAGGGGACACTGAAGCTTTCTTT
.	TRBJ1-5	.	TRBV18	CASSPPVTQGQPQHF	TGTGCCAGCTCACCACCGGTGACCCAGGGACAGCCCCAGCATTTT
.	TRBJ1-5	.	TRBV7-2	CASSLTGSNQPQHF	TGTGCCAGCAGCCTAACAGGGAGCAATCAGCCCCAGCATTTT
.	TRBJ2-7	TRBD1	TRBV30	CAWSPGQGKSEQYF	TGTGCCTGGAGTCCGGGACAGGGGAAGAGCGAGCAGTACTTC
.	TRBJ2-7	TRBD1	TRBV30	CAWSGTGEYYEQYF	TGTGCCTGGAGCGGGACAGGGGAGTATTACGAGCAGTACTTC
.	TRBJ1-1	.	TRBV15	CATSRAGGAEAFF	TGTGCCACCAGCAGAGCTGGAGGGGCTGAAGCTTTCTTT
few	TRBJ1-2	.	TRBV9	CASSVQGKHGYTF	TGTGCCAGCAGCGTACAGGGGAAGCATGGCTACACCTTC